Presented here are 3 T cell receptor beta chains from one specimen sequenced in a study of metastatic and nonmetastatic thyroid tumors. TCRdb reprocessed the PCR reads via MiXCR. The sample records some 21,000 clones, about a quarter being singletons. Each patient came to thyroid surgery without any prior treatment (of any kind). Sequencing was done on a sample of tumor tissue. The receptors derive from a female donor with papillary thyroid cancer or a benign thyroid nodule (not recorded which). Some clones in this sample may be carry-over from other donors' samples.

This clone has more than one count but fewer than ten. A read error may account for a junction end that differs from germline. The chain joins TRBV6-1 to TRBJ2-7; tentatively, D is TRBD2 (5 bases). From germline, CDR1 is MNHNS and CDR2 SASEGT. CDR3 length: 11 amino acids. CDR3 coding DNA: TGTTCCAGCAGTGCTAGCTACGAGCATTACTTC. Translating gives CSSSASYEHYF.

This clone was counted at least ten times. The chain combines TRBV6-6 with TRBJ2-5, with TRBD1 as a possible D gene (5 bases). V dropped 0 bases and J dropped 5 bases, with 10 bases sitting between them. This CDR3 is 14 amino acids long. Per the germline V gene, CDR1 is MNHNY and CDR2 is SVGAGI (reference sequence). Written as DNA, the CDR3 is TGTGCCAGCAGTTACTCGCCAGGGCCGGAGACCCAGTACTTC. Protein product: CASSYSPGPETQYF.

The J gene is TRBJ2-2, the V gene TRBV11-2; TRBD2 matches 12 bases. Germline V gives CDR1 SGHAT, CDR2 FQNNGV. CDR3 length: 17 amino acids. Trimming at V came to 5 bases and at J to 9 bases, leaving 13 bases not matched to a gene. The CDR3 DNA reads as TGTGCCAGCAGCCCGGTACTAGCGGGGGGATTAACCTGGGAGCTGTTTTTT. Translating it yields CASSPVLAGGLTWELFF.